This T cell receptor (beta chain) was identified in a study of technical replicates of blood from several donors. After removal of 6 bases from V and 7 bases from J, the junction contained 4 bases not matched to a gene. The CDR3 is 12 amino acids. The germline gives CDR1 SNHLY, CDR2 FYNNEI. The assay was immunoSEQ multiplex PCR, and TCRdb's table has in-frame clones only and misses some. Of tens of thousands of clones listed, just over 90% were seen once; the top ten hold about 0.27%. The specimen was T cells isolated from PBMCs. The gene calls are TRBV2 and TRBJ1-2; TRBD1 aligns across 8 bases. This receptor was obtained from a human donor in good health. CDR3 in amino acids: CASSGTGAGYTF. As DNA, the CDR3 is TGTGCCAGCAGCGGGACAGGAGCTGGCTACACCTTC.